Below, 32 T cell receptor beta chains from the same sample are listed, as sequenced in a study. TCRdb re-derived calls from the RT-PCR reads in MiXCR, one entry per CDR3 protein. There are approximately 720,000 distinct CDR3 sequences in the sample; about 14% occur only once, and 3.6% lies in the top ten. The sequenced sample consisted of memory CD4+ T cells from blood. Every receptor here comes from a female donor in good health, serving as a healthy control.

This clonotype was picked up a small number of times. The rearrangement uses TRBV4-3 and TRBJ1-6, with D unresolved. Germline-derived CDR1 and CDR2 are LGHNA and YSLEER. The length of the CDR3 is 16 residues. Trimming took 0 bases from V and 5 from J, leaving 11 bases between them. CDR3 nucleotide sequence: TGCGCCAGCAGCCAAGATGGAGGCACCCATAATTCACCCCTCCACTTT. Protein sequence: CASSQDGGTHNSPLHF.

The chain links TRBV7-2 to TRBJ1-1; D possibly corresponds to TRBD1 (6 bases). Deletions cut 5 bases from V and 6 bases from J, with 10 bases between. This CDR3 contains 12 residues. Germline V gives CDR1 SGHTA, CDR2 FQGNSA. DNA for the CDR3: TGTGCCAGCAGCGTACAGGGATCTGAAGCTTTCTTT. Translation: CASSVQGSEAFF.

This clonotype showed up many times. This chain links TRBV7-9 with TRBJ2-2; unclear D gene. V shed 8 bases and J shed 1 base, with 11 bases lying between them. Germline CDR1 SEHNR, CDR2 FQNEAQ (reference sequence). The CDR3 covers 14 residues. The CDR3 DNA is TGTGCCAGCCCTCCCCGGCAGAACACCGGGGAGCTGTTTTTT. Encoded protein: CASPPRQNTGELFF.

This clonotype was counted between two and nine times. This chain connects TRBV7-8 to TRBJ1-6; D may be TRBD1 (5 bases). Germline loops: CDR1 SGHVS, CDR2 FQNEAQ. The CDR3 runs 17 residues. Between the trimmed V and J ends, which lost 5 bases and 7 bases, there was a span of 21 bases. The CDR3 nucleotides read TGTGCCAGCAGCCCCCGCGGGGGAATAATCGGGAATTCACCCCTCCACTTT. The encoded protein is CASSPRGGIIGNSPLHF.

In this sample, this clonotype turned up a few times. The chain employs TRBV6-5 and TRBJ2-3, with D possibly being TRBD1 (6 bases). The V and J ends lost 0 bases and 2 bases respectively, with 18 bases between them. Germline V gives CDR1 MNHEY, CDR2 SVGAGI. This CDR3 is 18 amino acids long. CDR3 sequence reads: CASSYSRDTVFSTDTQYF. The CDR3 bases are TGTGCCAGCAGTTACTCGAGGGACACCGTATTTTCCACAGATACGCAGTATTTT.

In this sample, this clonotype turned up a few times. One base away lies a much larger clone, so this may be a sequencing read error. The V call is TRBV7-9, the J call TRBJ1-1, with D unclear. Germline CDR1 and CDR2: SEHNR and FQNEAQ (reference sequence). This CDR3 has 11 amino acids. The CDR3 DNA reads TGTGCCAGCAACTTAGGAGGACGGGATTTCTTT. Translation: CASNLGGRDFF.

CDR3 DNA sequence: TGCAGCGTTGAAGCGTCGGGTTCGAACACCGGGGAGACCCAGTACTTC. Residues: CSVEASGSNTGETQYF. This chain connects TRBV29-1 to TRBJ2-5; D is unresolved. Germline V CDR1 and CDR2: SQVTM, ANQGSEA. The CDR3 covers 16 residues. With 1 base removed from V and 5 bases from J, the gap between germline ends came to 20 bases. Complete variable domain (other parts from reference TRBV29-1 and TRBJ2-5): SAVISQKPSRDICQRGTSLTIQCQVDSQVTMMFWYRQQPGQSLTLIATANQGSEATYESGFVIDKFPISRPNLTFSTLTVSNMSPEDSSIYLCSVEASGSNTGETQYFGPGTRLLVL.

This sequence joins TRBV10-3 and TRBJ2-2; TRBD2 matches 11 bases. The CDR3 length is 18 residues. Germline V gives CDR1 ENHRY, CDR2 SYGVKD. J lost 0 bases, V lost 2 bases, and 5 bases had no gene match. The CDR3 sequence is CAISEAASGRPNTGELFF. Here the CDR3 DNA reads TGTGCCATCAGTGAGGCGGCTAGCGGGAGGCCGAACACCGGGGAGCTGTTTTTT.

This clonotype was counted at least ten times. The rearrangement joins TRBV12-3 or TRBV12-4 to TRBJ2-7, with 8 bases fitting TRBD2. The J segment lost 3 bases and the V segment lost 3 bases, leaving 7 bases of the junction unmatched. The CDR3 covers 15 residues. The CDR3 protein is CASSLPGTRSYEQYF. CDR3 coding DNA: TGTGCCAGCAGTTTGCCCGGGACTAGGAGCTACGAGCAGTACTTC.

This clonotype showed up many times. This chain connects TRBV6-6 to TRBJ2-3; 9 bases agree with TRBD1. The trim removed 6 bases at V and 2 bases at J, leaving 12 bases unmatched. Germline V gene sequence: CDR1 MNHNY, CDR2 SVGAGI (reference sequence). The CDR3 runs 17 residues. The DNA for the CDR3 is TGTGCCAGCAGACCCTCTCCGGGACAGGGACTCACAGATACGCAGTATTTT. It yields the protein CASRPSPGQGLTDTQYF.

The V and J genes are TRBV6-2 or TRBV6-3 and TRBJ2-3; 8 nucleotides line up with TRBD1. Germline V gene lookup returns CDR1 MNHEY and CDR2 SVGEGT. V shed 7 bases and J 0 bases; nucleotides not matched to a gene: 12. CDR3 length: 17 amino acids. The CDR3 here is CASTYSGTGYSTDTQYF. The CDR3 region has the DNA TGTGCCAGCACCTACTCTGGGACAGGTTACAGCACAGATACGCAGTATTTT.

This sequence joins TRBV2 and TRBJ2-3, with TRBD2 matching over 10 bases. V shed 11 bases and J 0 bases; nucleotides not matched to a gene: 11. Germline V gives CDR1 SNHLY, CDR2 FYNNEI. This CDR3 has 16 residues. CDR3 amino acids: CAGAGGPVPSTDTQYF. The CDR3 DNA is TGTGCCGGAGCGGGAGGGCCGGTTCCTAGCACAGATACGCAGTATTTT.

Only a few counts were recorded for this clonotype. As DNA, the CDR3 is TGCAGTGCTATCGGGAGTAGCTCAGATACGCAGTATTTT. It encodes CSAIGSSSDTQYF. This rearrangement joins TRBV20-1 to TRBJ2-3; perhaps TRBD2 as D (6 bases). Germline CDR1 reads DFQATT; CDR2 reads SNEGSKA (reference sequence). The germline V and J ends were trimmed by 4 bases and 4 bases, with 12 bases remaining between them. This CDR3 region has 13 residues.

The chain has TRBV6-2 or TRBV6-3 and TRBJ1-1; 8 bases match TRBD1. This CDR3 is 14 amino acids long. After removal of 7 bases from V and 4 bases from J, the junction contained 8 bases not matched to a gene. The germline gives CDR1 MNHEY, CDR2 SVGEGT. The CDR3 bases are TGTGCCAGCACCCTGACAGGGGAGATCACTGAAGCTTTCTTT. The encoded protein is CASTLTGEITEAFF.

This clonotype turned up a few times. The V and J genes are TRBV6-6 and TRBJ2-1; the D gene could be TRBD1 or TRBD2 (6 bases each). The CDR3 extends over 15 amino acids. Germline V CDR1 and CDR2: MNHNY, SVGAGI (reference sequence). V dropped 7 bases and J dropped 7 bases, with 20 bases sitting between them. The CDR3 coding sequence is TGTGCCAGCAATCACGGGGGCGGATTGGGGAATGAGCAGTTCTTC. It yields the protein CASNHGGGLGNEQFF.

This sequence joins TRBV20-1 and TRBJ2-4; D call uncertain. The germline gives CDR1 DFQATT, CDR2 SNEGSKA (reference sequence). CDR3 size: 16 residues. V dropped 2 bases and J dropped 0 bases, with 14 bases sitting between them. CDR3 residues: CSARKVAELAKNIQYF. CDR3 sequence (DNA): TGCAGTGCTAGAAAAGTGGCGGAACTAGCCAAAAACATTCAGTACTTC.

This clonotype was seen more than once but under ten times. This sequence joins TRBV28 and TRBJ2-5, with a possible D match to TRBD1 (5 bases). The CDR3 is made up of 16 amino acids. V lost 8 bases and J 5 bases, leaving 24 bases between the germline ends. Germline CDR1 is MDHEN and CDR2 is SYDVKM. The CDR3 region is CASGRLETELAETQYF. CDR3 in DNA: TGTGCCAGCGGACGGCTTGAGACAGAACTTGCGGAGACCCAGTACTTC.

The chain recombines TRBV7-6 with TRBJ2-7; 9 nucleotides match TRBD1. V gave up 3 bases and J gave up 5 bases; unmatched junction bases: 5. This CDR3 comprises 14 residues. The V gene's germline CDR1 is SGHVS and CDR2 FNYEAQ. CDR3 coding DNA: TGTGCCAGCAGCTTGGGGACAGGGATCAACGAGCAGTACTTC. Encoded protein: CASSLGTGINEQYF.

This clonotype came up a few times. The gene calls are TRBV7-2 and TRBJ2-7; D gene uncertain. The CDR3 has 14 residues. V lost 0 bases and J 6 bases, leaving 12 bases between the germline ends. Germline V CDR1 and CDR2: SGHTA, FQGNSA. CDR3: CASSLAGPAGEQYF. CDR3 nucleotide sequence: TGTGCCAGCAGCTTAGCAGGCCCCGCTGGCGAGCAGTACTTC.

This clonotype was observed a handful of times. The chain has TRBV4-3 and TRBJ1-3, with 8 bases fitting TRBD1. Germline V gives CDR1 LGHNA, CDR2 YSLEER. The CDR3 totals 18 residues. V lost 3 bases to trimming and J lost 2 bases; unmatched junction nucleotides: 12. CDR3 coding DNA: TGCGCCAGCAGCCACCTAAACGTCCCAGGGGGCACTGGAAACACCATATATTTT. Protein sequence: CASSHLNVPGGTGNTIYF.

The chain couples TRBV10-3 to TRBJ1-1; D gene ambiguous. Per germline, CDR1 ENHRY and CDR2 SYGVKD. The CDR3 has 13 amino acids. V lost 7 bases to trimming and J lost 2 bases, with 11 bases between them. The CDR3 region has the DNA TGTGCCATCACGGGCGGGATAAACACTGAAGCTTTCTTT. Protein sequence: CAITGGINTEAFF.

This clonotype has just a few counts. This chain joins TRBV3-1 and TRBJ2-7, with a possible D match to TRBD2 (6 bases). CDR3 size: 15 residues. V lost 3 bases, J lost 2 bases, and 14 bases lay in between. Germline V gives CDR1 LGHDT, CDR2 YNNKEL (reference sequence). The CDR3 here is CASSHIAEPPYEQYF. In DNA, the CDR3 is TGTGCCAGCAGCCATATAGCGGAACCCCCCTACGAGCAGTACTTC.

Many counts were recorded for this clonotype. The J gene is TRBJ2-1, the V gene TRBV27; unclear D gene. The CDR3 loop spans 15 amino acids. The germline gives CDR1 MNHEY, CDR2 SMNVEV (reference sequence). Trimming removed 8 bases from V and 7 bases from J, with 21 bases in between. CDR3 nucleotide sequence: TGTGCCAGCCGAAGTTTAGGCCTGCACTATAATGAGCAGTTCTTC. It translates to CASRSLGLHYNEQFF.

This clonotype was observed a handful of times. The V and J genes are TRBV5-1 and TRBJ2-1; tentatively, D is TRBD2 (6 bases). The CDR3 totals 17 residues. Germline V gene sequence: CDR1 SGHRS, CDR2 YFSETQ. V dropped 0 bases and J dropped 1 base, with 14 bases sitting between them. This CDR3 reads CASSLEFGGASYNEQFF. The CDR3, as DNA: TGCGCCAGCAGCTTGGAATTCGGGGGAGCGTCCTACAATGAGCAGTTCTTC.

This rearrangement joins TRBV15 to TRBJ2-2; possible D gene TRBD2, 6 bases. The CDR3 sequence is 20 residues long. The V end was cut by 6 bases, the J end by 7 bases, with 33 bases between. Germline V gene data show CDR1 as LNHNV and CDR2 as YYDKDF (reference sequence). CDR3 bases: TGTGCCACCAGAACCCATGAGGGGCTAGCCGGCGCGGGGCGGGGCGGGGAGCTGTTTTTT. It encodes CATRTHEGLAGAGRGGELFF.

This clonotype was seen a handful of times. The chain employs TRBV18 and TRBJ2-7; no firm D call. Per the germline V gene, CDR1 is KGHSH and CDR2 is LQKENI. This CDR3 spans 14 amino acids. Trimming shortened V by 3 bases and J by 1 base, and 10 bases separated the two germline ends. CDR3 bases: TGTGCCAGCTCACCGGTCTTAGGGTCCTACGAGCAGTACTTC. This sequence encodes CASSPVLGSYEQYF.

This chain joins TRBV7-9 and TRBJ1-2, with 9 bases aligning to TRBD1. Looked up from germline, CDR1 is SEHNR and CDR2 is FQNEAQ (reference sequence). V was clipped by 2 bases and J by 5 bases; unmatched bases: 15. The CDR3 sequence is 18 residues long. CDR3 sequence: CASSLYGTRDRVDYGYTF. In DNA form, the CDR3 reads TGTGCCAGCAGCTTATACGGTACGCGGGACAGGGTCGATTATGGCTACACCTTC.

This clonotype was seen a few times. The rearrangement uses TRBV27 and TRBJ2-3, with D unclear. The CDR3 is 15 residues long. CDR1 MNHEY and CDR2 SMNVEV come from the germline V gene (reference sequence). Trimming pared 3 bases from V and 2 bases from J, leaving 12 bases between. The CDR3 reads CASSFYGIITDTQYF. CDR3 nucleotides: TGTGCCAGCAGTTTTTACGGAATAATCACAGATACGCAGTATTTT.

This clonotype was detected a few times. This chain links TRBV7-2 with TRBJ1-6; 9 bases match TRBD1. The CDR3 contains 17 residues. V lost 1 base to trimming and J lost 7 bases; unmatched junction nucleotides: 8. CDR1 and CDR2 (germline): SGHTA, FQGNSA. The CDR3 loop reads CASSLGAPTGGNSPLHF. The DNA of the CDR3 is TGTGCCAGCAGCTTAGGAGCGCCGACAGGGGGGAATTCACCCCTCCACTTT. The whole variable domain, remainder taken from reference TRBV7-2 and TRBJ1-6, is GAGVSQSPSNKVTEKGKDVELRCDPISGHTALYWYRQSLGQGLEFLIYFQGNSAPDKSGLPSDRFSAERTGGSVSTLTIQRTQQEDSAVYLCASSLGAPTGGNSPLHFGNGTRLTVT.

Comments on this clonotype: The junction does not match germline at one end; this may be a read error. For the CDR3, the DNA is TGCGTCAGCAGATTCGTCCCCACAGATACGCAGTATTTT. As protein: CVSRFVPTDTQYF. V gene TRBV5-1 combines with J gene TRBJ2-3, with D unresolved. The CDR3 is 13 amino acids. CDR1 and CDR2 (germline): SGHRS, YFSETQ.

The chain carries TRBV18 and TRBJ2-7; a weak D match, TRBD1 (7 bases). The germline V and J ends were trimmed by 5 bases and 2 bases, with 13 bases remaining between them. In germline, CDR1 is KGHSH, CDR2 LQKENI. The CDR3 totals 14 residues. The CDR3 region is CASSAGTVPYEQYF. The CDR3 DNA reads TGTGCCAGCTCAGCGGGGACAGTTCCCTACGAGCAGTACTTC.

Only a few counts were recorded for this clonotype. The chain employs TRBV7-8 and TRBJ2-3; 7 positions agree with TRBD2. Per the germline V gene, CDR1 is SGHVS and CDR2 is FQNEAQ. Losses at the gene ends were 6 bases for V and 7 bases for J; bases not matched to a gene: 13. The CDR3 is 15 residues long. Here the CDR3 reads CASSSIGGAGHTQYF. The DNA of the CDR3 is TGTGCCAGCAGTTCAATAGGTGGAGCGGGGCATACGCAGTATTTT.